This T cell receptor beta chain stems from a study of control samples from healthy donors and cancer patients. Clones were read by immunoSEQ multiplex PCR, and TCRdb kept only the in-frame ones, dropping some. The sample has roughly 70,000 clones; approximately 94% are singletons. The V gene's germline CDR1 is SGHVS and CDR2 FNYEAQ. V lost 4 bases, J lost 2 bases, and 15 bases lay in between. CDR3 length equals 15 residues. The sequencing input was blood. The receptor comes from a woman aged 30 to 39 in good health. This chain links TRBV7-6 with TRBJ2-7, with a tentative D call TRBD2 (6 bases). In nucleotides, the CDR3 is TGTGCCAGCAGCTCCTGGGACTCCCTTACCTACGAGCAGTACTTC. Its translation is CASSSWDSLTYEQYF.